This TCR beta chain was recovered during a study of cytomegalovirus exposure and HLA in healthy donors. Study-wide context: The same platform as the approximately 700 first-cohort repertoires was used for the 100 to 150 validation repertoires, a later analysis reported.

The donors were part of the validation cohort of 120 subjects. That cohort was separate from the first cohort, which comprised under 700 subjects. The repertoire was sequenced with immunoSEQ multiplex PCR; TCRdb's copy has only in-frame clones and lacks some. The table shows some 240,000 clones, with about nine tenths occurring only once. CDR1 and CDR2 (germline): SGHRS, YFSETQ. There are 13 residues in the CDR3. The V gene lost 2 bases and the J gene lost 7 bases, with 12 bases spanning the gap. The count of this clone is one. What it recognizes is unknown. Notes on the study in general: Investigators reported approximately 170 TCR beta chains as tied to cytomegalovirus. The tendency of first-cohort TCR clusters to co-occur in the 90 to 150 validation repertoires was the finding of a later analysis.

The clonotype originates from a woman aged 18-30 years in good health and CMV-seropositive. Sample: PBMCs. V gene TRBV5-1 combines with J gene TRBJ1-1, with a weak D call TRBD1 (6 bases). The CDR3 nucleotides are TGCGCCAGCAGCTTAAACAGGGCGGATGAAGCTTTCTTT. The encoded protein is CASSLNRADEAFF.